These T cell receptor beta chains were read from a single sample in a study of CD8+CD57+ T cells in acquired aplastic anemia. TCRdb processed the reads anew with MiXCR; each CDR3 protein has one entry. The sample lists around 170,000 distinct CDR3 sequences, 48% occurring once. Sequencing was done on a sample of sorted CD4+, CD8+, or CD8+CD57+ T cells (not recorded which) from PBMCs. These receptors originate from a human donor with aplastic anemia. Both conserved end residues are part of each CDR3. A D gene is named only where the DNA matches it firmly. Size is omitted from some rows. Given values are once, few, many or a class for expanded clones.

-,-,TRBJ1-1,TRBV20-1,CSARDPRVSHTEAFF,TGCAGTGCTAGAGATCCCAGGGTAAGTCACACTGAAGCTTTCTTT
-,TRBD2,TRBJ2-7,TRBV19,CASSIVGGSSEQYF,TGTGCCAGTAGTATAGTCGGCGGGAGTAGCGAGCAGTACTTC
-,TRBD2,TRBJ2-3,TRBV25-1,CASSVAGGSPTDTQYF,TGTGCCAGCAGTGTTGCGGGAGGAAGCCCCACAGATACGCAGTATTTT
many,-,TRBJ1-3,TRBV25-1,CASSQATGNTIYF,TGTGCCAGCAGTCAGGCAACAGGAAACACCATATATTTT
many,TRBD2,TRBJ2-5,TRBV6-1,CASSPPWGGQTQYF,TGTGCCAGCAGTCCACCCTGGGGGGGTCAGACCCAGTACTTC
many,-,TRBJ1-5,TRBV19,CASSSPTGWSNQPQHF,TGTGCCAGTAGTAGCCCTACAGGGTGGAGCAATCAGCCCCAGCATTTT
-,-,TRBJ2-5,TRBV2,CASSAPASETQYF,TGTGCCAGCAGTGCCCCGGCATCAGAGACCCAGTACTTC
many,-,TRBJ2-2,TRBV5-1,CASSTLWGSAGELFF,TGCGCCAGCAGCACTCTTTGGGGATCGGCCGGGGAGCTGTTTTTT
-,TRBD1,TRBJ1-5,TRBV7-8,CASSSGDSSNQPQHF,TGTGCCAGCAGCTCCGGGGACAGTAGCAATCAGCCCCAGCATTTT
-,TRBD2,TRBJ2-1,TRBV10-3,CASGLAGDNEQFF,TGTGCCTCGGGACTAGCGGGAGACAATGAGCAGTTCTTC
-,-,TRBJ2-1,TRBV14,CASSQANEQFF,TGTGCCAGCAGCCAAGCCAATGAGCAGTTCTTC
many,TRBD1,TRBJ1-5,TRBV12-3/TRBV12-4,CASSSGTGYSNQPQHF,TGTGCCAGCAGTTCCGGGACAGGGTATAGCAATCAGCCCCAGCATTTT
-,-,TRBJ2-1,TRBV7-8,CASSLGAAFNEQFF,TGTGCCAGCAGCTTAGGGGCAGCCTTCAATGAGCAGTTCTTC
once,-,TRBJ2-2,TRBV12-5,CASGLAIPSEITGELFF,TGTGCTAGTGGTTTGGCCATCCCTAGCGAGATAACCGGGGAGCTGTTTTTT
few,TRBD1,TRBJ2-2,TRBV29-1,CSVPGQANTGELFF,TGCAGCGTCCCGGGACAGGCGAACACCGGGGAGCTGTTTTTT
-,TRBD2,TRBJ2-5,TRBV29-1,CSVSGTSGRETQYF,TGCAGCGTATCCGGGACTAGCGGGAGGGAGACCCAGTACTTC
-,-,TRBJ2-2,TRBV2,CASSVVTSTGELFF,TGTGCCAGCAGTGTGGTAACGAGCACCGGGGAGCTGTTTTTT
few,TRBD1,TRBJ1-4,TRBV10-3,CAISLGQEEKLFF,TGTGCCATCAGCCTCGGACAGGAAGAAAAACTGTTTTTT
medium-sized,TRBD2,TRBJ2-7,TRBV25-1,CASSEVGTSGYEQYF,TGTGCCAGCAGTGAAGTGGGGACTAGCGGCTACGAGCAGTACTTC
few,TRBD1,TRBJ2-5,TRBV7-8,CASSSLDRGLETQYF,TGTGCCAGCAGCTCCTTGGACAGGGGGTTGGAGACCCAGTACTTC
many,-,TRBJ2-7,TRBV20-1,CSASRGRLEQYF,TGCAGTGCTAGTCGGGGCAGGCTCGAGCAGTACTTC
-,-,TRBJ1-4,TRBV3-1,CASSRREGPEKLFF,TGTGCCAGCTCGCGAAGGGAGGGACCTGAAAAACTGTTTTTT
-,-,TRBJ1-5,TRBV19,CASGSGNQPQHF,TGTGCCAGCGGGTCTGGCAATCAGCCCCAGCATTTT
many,-,TRBJ2-7,TRBV2,CASSEWAYEQYF,TGTGCCAGCAGTGAATGGGCCTACGAGCAGTACTTC
-,TRBD1,TRBJ1-1,TRBV2,CASIDRVGGTEAFF,TGTGCCAGCATCGACAGGGTTGGGGGCACTGAAGCTTTCTTT
-,TRBD1,TRBJ2-7,TRBV9,CASSAGQQYEQYF,TGTGCCAGCAGCGCGGGACAGCAGTACGAGCAGTACTTC
few,-,TRBJ2-7,TRBV11-2,CASSLSSRGRSYEQYF,TGTGCCAGCAGCTTAAGTAGCAGGGGACGATCCTACGAGCAGTACTTC
few,TRBD1,TRBJ2-7,TRBV19,CASKTGRDEQYF,TGTGCCAGTAAGACAGGGCGCGACGAGCAGTACTTC
many,-,TRBJ1-4,TRBV7-2,CASSPQGRNEKLFF,TGTGCCAGCAGCCCGCAGGGGAGGAATGAAAAACTGTTTTTT
-,-,TRBJ1-1,TRBV7-9,CASSLEGGAGTEAFF,TGTGCCAGCAGCTTGGAAGGGGGGGCAGGCACTGAAGCTTTCTTT
-,-,TRBJ2-1,TRBV20-1,CSARGTRGPFF,TGCAGTGCTAGAGGTACCCGGGGGCCTTTCTTC
-,TRBD2,TRBJ2-7,TRBV5-4,CASSPGLAGVLEQYF,TGTGCCAGCAGCCCGGGACTAGCGGGAGTTCTCGAGCAGTACTTC
-,TRBD1,TRBJ1-5,TRBV19,CASSRQGTVQPQHF,TGTGCCAGTAGTCGACAGGGTACTGTTCAGCCCCAGCATTTT
few,-,TRBJ1-5,TRBV6-1,CASSPGFRNQPQHF,TGTGCCAGCAGTCCAGGGTTTCGGAATCAGCCCCAGCATTTT
-,-,TRBJ1-1,TRBV9,CASAPREGFTEAFF,TGTGCCAGCGCTCCTAGGGAGGGCTTCACTGAAGCTTTCTTT
few,-,TRBJ1-1,TRBV30,CAWNQNTEAFF,TGTGCCTGGAATCAAAACACTGAAGCTTTCTTT
-,-,TRBJ2-2,TRBV19,CASSTRGGGSGELFF,TGTGCCAGTAGTACCAGGGGAGGGGGCTCCGGGGAGCTGTTTTTT
-,TRBD1,TRBJ1-5,TRBV20-1,CSARAQGADNQPQHF,TGCAGTGCTAGAGCCCAGGGGGCAGACAATCAGCCCCAGCATTTT
-,-,TRBJ2-1,TRBV25-1,CASSPPFSGRYNEQFF,TGTGCCAGCTCACCACCCTTCTCGGGCCGATACAATGAGCAGTTCTTC
many,-,TRBJ1-3,TRBV11-3,CASSLGGHSGNTIYF,TGTGCCAGCAGCTTAGGGGGGCACTCTGGAAACACCATATATTTT